This TCR beta chain was sequenced in a study of vaccination and CD4 T cells after COVID-19. On the study more broadly: Comprising six males and four females, the convalescent participants counted two Hispanic individuals among them. Each individual in the study obtained two doses of BNT162b2 or mRNA-1273 vaccine. The stimulating agents, overlapping spike peptides, came from SARS-CoV-2, HCoV-NL63, HCoV-OC43 and HCoV-229E.

The treatment is: approximately 10-day PBMC culture with coronavirus spike peptide pools or control peptides (ViraFEST assay). Fresh IL-2 medium was used to replace half of the medium on days 3 and 7. With regard to this clonotype: The target antigen is unknown.

Sequence data for DNA of cultured CD4+ T cells were generated by the Oncomine TCR Beta short-read assay. MiXCR was run by TCRdb on the PCR reads, yielding one entry per CDR3 protein. The sample carries about 19,000 distinct CDR3 sequences, about 61% recorded once. J lost 8 bases, V lost 6 bases, and 9 bases had no gene match. The CDR3 is 13 amino acids. Germline V gene data show CDR1 as MNHEY and CDR2 as SMNVEV (reference sequence). Sample: CD4+ T cells from blood, cultured in vitro. The source is a human donor who had recovered from COVID-19. The rearrangement links TRBV27 to TRBJ1-2, with 7 bases fitting TRBD1. The CDR3: CASRGWTGEGYTF. CDR3 nucleotides: TGTGCCAGCAGGGGATGGACAGGCGAGGGCTACACCTTC.